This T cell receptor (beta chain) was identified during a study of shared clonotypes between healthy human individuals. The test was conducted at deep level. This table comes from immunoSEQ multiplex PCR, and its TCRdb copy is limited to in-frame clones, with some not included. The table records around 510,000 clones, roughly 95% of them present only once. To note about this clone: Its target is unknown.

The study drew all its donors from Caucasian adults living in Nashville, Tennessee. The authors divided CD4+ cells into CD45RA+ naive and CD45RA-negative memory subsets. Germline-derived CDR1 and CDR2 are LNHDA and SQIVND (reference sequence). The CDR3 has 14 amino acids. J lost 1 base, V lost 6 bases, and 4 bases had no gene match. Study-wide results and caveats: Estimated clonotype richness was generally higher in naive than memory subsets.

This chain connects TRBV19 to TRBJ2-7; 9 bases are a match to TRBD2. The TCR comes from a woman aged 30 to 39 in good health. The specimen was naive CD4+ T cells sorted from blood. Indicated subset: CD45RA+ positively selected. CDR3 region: CASRSSGRSYEQYF. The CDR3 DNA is TGTGCCAGTAGGTCAAGCGGGAGGTCCTACGAGCAGTACTTC.